This T cell receptor beta chain was obtained from a study of blood T cells in healthy people across ages. The germline V and J ends were trimmed by 0 bases and 7 bases, with 16 bases remaining between them. CDR3 length: 16 amino acids. CDR1 SNHLY and CDR2 FYNNEI come from the germline V gene. A second PCR, run for about 7 to 11 cycles, used a sample-barcoded 5' primer plus a J-beta primer mix. TCRdb called the 5' RACE reads again in MiXCR, with one record for every CDR3 protein. Altogether 700,000 to 850,000 distinct CDR3 sequences are present, around 36% being singletons, with the ten largest covering 10% to 15%. The table lists this clonotype with a few counts. The study recruited healthy Caucasian donors from Russia who were aged about 6 to 90. Total RNA, at least 6 micrograms per sample, came from PBMCs.

Sample: blood. The J gene is TRBJ2-1, the V gene TRBV2, with D perhaps assigned TRBD1 or TRBD2 (6 bases each). The origin of this receptor is a man between 18 and 35 years old in good health. The CDR3 reads CASSEAGQWAGNEQFF. The CDR3 region has the DNA TGTGCCAGCAGTGAAGCTGGACAGTGGGCGGGGAATGAGCAGTTCTTC.